A selection of T cell receptor beta chains follows, all from one sample in a study of cytomegalovirus exposure and HLA in healthy donors. Profiled with immunoSEQ multiplex PCR; TCRdb holds only in-frame clones, not every one. The sample records 150,000 to 200,000 clones, 84% being singletons. The sample consisted of PBMCs. The receptors shown here come from a man younger than 35 in good health and CMV-seronegative. Both conserved end residues are part of each CDR3. The order of the fields is D gene, J gene, V gene, clone size, CDR3 protein, CDR3 DNA. D genes are given only for firm matches. The listing skips clone size in some rows; elsewhere it reads once, few, many or a size class.

D: NA; J: TRBJ1-2; V: TRBV28; size: NA; CDR3: CASTGNYGYTF; DNA: TGTGCCAGCACGGGGAACTATGGCTACACCTTC
D: TRBD1; J: TRBJ2-1; V: TRBV2; size: NA; CDR3: CAETGASGDEQFF; DNA: TGTGCCGAAACAGGGGCATCCGGGGATGAGCAGTTCTTC
D: NA; J: TRBJ1-2; V: TRBV20-1; size: once; CDR3: CSARRTMNYTF; DNA: TGCAGTGCTAGACGAACTATGAACTACACCTTC
D: TRBD1; J: TRBJ2-1; V: TRBV28; size: NA; CDR3: CASSLIGGQGNNEQFF; DNA: TGTGCCAGCAGTTTAATCGGGGGACAGGGAAACAATGAGCAGTTCTTC
D: NA; J: TRBJ1-2; V: TRBV9; size: NA; CDR3: CASSQHPRGTQEGGYTF; DNA: TGTGCCAGCAGCCAACATCCTCGAGGGACTCAAGAAGGCGGCTACACCTTC
D: TRBD2; J: TRBJ2-7; V: TRBV15; size: once; CDR3: CATSRVLAGPYEQYF; DNA: TGTGCCACCAGCAGAGTATTAGCGGGACCCTACGAGCAGTACTTC
D: NA; J: TRBJ2-2; V: TRBV11-2; size: NA; CDR3: CASSSQGTGELFF; DNA: TGTGCCAGCAGCTCCCAGGGCACCGGGGAGCTGTTTTTT
D: TRBD1; J: TRBJ1-5; V: TRBV7-3; size: NA; CDR3: CASSSDRRDQPQHF; DNA: TGTGCCAGCAGCTCGGACAGGAGGGATCAGCCCCAGCATTTT
D: NA; J: TRBJ2-1; V: TRBV7-2; size: NA; CDR3: CASSLWAAEQFF; DNA: TGTGCCAGCAGCTTATGGGCCGCGGAGCAGTTCTTC
D: NA; J: TRBJ1-1; V: TRBV6-5; size: NA; CDR3: CASRDTGRDTEAFF; DNA: TGTGCCAGCAGGGATACAGGGAGGGACACTGAAGCTTTCTTT
D: NA; J: TRBJ2-1; V: TRBV18; size: NA; CDR3: CASSPAAGTQLDEQFF; DNA: TGTGCCAGCTCACCAGCGGCAGGGACACAGCTTGATGAGCAGTTCTTC
D: TRBD1; J: TRBJ1-2; V: TRBV15; size: NA; CDR3: CATSGLGTEYGYTF; DNA: TGTGCCACCAGCGGGCTCGGGACAGAATATGGCTACACCTTC
D: TRBD1; J: TRBJ2-3; V: TRBV27; size: NA; CDR3: CASSFGQGRGDTQYF; DNA: TGTGCCAGCAGTTTCGGACAGGGACGGGGAGATACGCAGTATTTT
D: NA; J: TRBJ2-6; V: TRBV7-8; size: NA; CDR3: CASSLSSSGANVLTF; DNA: TGTGCCAGCAGCTTATCTAGCTCTGGGGCCAACGTCCTGACTTTC
D: TRBD1; J: TRBJ2-7; V: TRBV18; size: NA; CDR3: CASSGTGEGYEQYF; DNA: TGTGCCAGCTCAGGGACAGGGGAGGGCTACGAGCAGTACTTC
D: TRBD2; J: TRBJ2-1; V: TRBV7-7; size: NA; CDR3: CASSSSGGSSYNEQFF; DNA: TGTGCTAGCAGCTCTAGCGGGGGGAGCTCCTACAATGAGCAGTTCTTC
D: TRBD2; J: TRBJ2-7; V: TRBV5-4; size: NA; CDR3: CASSSEREVYEQYF; DNA: TGTGCCAGCAGCTCCGAGCGGGAGGTCTACGAGCAGTACTTC
D: TRBD1; J: TRBJ2-7; V: TRBV19; size: few; CDR3: CASSVQGYGGYEQYF; DNA: TGTGCCAGTAGTGTACAGGGGTATGGGGGCTACGAGCAGTACTTC
D: TRBD1; J: TRBJ2-5; V: TRBV5-1; size: NA; CDR3: CASSLGQGAQETQYF; DNA: TGCGCCAGCAGCTTGGGACAGGGGGCCCAAGAGACCCAGTACTTC
D: NA; J: TRBJ1-4; V: TRBV4-1; size: NA; CDR3: CASSQPGVTNEKLFF; DNA: TGCGCCAGCAGCCAGCCAGGGGTCACTAATGAAAAACTGTTTTTT
D: TRBD1; J: TRBJ2-7; V: TRBV28; size: NA; CDR3: CASSVFMDREKQYF; DNA: TGTGCCAGCAGTGTCTTTATGGACAGGGAAAAGCAGTACTTC
D: TRBD2; J: TRBJ2-6; V: TRBV2; size: NA; CDR3: CASSRGEGNSGANVLTF; DNA: TGTGCCAGCAGCCGTGGGGAGGGTAACTCTGGGGCCAACGTCCTGACTTTC
D: NA; J: TRBJ1-1; V: TRBV29-1; size: NA; CDR3: CSANRPLNTEAFF; DNA: TGCAGCGCCAACAGGCCCCTGAACACTGAAGCTTTCTTT
D: NA; J: TRBJ1-1; V: TRBV7-2; size: NA; CDR3: CASSYLQGEAFF; DNA: TGTGCCAGCAGCTACCTACAGGGTGAAGCTTTCTTT
D: TRBD2; J: TRBJ2-3; V: TRBV9; size: NA; CDR3: CASGLAGRTDTQYF; DNA: TGTGCCAGCGGACTAGCGGGGCGCACAGATACGCAGTATTTT
D: TRBD1; J: TRBJ2-3; V: TRBV7-2; size: NA; CDR3: CATGQGEGTDTQYF; DNA: TGTGCCACCGGACAGGGGGAGGGCACAGATACGCAGTATTTT
D: NA; J: TRBJ2-7; V: TRBV5-6; size: NA; CDR3: CASSPGSEAYEQYF; DNA: TGTGCCAGCAGTCCCGGCTCGGAGGCCTACGAGCAGTACTTC
D: TRBD2; J: TRBJ2-1; V: TRBV7-9; size: NA; CDR3: CSSSSVTSGPYYNEQFF; DNA: TGTTCCAGCAGCTCCGTTACTAGCGGCCCTTATTACAATGAGCAGTTCTTC
D: NA; J: TRBJ1-3; V: TRBV27; size: once; CDR3: CASSLDRSSGNTIYF; DNA: TGTGCCAGCAGTTTAGACAGGTCCTCTGGAAACACCATATATTTT
D: TRBD2; J: TRBJ2-7; V: TRBV19; size: NA; CDR3: CASSTTSGNYEQYF; DNA: TGTGCCAGTAGTACGACTAGCGGGAACTACGAGCAGTACTTC
D: NA; J: TRBJ2-2; V: TRBV7-2; size: NA; CDR3: CASKPQNTGELFF; DNA: TGTGCCAGCAAGCCGCAGAACACCGGGGAGCTGTTTTTT
D: TRBD2; J: TRBJ2-3; V: TRBV11-2; size: NA; CDR3: CASSLRGGREDTQYF; DNA: TGTGCCAGCAGCCTCAGGGGCGGGAGGGAGGATACGCAGTATTTT
D: NA; J: TRBJ1-1; V: TRBV28; size: once; CDR3: CASTPPLGVEAFF; DNA: TGTGCCAGCACCCCGCCCCTGGGAGTTGAAGCTTTCTTT
D: NA; J: TRBJ2-3; V: TRBV7-9; size: NA; CDR3: CASIQPHLGSTDTQYF; DNA: TGTGCCAGCATACAGCCACACCTTGGGAGCACAGATACGCAGTATTTT
D: NA; J: TRBJ1-4; V: TRBV5-6; size: NA; CDR3: CASSLGGVRGFF; DNA: TGTGCCAGCAGCTTAGGCGGAGTTCGCGGTTTTTTT
D: NA; J: TRBJ1-5; V: TRBV18; size: NA; CDR3: CASSPDWNQPQHF; DNA: TGTGCCAGCTCACCTGACTGGAATCAGCCCCAGCATTTT
D: NA; J: TRBJ1-2; V: TRBV27; size: NA; CDR3: CASSLEPAGNYGYTF; DNA: TGTGCCAGCAGTTTAGAACCGGCGGGCAACTATGGCTACACCTTC
D: NA; J: TRBJ2-7; V: TRBV10-3; size: NA; CDR3: CAISEIRSYEQYF; DNA: TGTGCCATCAGTGAGATCAGATCCTACGAGCAGTACTTC
D: NA; J: TRBJ1-5; V: TRBV5-1; size: NA; CDR3: CASSPGSGSANQPQHF; DNA: TGCGCCAGCAGCCCCGGTTCGGGGTCGGCTAATCAGCCCCAGCATTTT
D: NA; J: TRBJ1-1; V: TRBV18; size: once; CDR3: CASSQGQPREAFF; DNA: TGTGCCAGCTCACAAGGACAGCCCCGCGAGGCTTTCTTT
D: TRBD2; J: TRBJ2-7; V: TRBV30; size: few; CDR3: CAWSVTQRGTYEQYF; DNA: TGTGCCTGGAGTGTAACCCAGCGGGGGACCTACGAGCAGTACTTC
D: TRBD1; J: TRBJ1-2; V: TRBV29-1; size: NA; CDR3: CSVQSTGDGYTF; DNA: TGCAGCGTCCAGTCGACAGGGGATGGCTACACCTTC
D: TRBD1; J: TRBJ2-7; V: TRBV7-9; size: NA; CDR3: CASSSLRDRESYEQYF; DNA: TGTGCCAGCAGCTCCCTCCGGGACAGGGAATCCTACGAGCAGTACTTC
D: TRBD2; J: TRBJ2-5; V: TRBV4-1; size: NA; CDR3: CASSQTSGRGQETQYF; DNA: TGCGCCAGCAGCCAAACTAGCGGGCGTGGGCAAGAGACCCAGTACTTC
D: NA; J: TRBJ2-5; V: TRBV27; size: NA; CDR3: CASSLLEDWDGGTQYF; DNA: TGTGCCAGCAGTTTATTAGAGGACTGGGATGGCGGGACCCAGTACTTC
D: NA; J: TRBJ2-1; V: TRBV7-9; size: NA; CDR3: CASSSLGVIEANEQFF; DNA: TGTGCCAGCAGCTCCCTCGGGGTCATTGAGGCCAATGAGCAGTTCTTC
D: NA; J: TRBJ2-7; V: TRBV6-6; size: few; CDR3: CASSYSSYEQYF; DNA: TGTGCCAGCAGTTACTCGAGTTACGAGCAGTACTTC
D: NA; J: TRBJ2-5; V: TRBV7-7; size: NA; CDR3: CASSRSTGVQETQYF; DNA: TGTGCTAGCAGCCGATCGACAGGCGTACAAGAGACCCAGTACTTC
D: NA; J: TRBJ2-7; V: TRBV7-2; size: NA; CDR3: CASSLEGVPHEEQYF; DNA: TGTGCCAGCAGCTTAGAAGGGGTACCCCACGAGGAGCAGTACTTC
D: NA; J: TRBJ1-2; V: TRBV4-3; size: NA; CDR3: CASSPRVTYGYTF; DNA: TGCGCCAGCAGCCCCCGGGTTACTTACGGCTACACCTTC
D: TRBD2; J: TRBJ2-7; V: TRBV5-4; size: NA; CDR3: CASSLGGGGYEQYF; DNA: TGTGCCAGCAGCTTGGGGGGGGGTGGCTACGAGCAGTACTTC
D: NA; J: TRBJ1-1; V: TRBV4-1; size: NA; CDR3: CASSQDGAASGAEAFF; DNA: TGCGCCAGCAGCCAAGATGGGGCGGCGAGCGGGGCTGAAGCTTTCTTT
D: TRBD1; J: TRBJ2-7; V: TRBV11-1; size: few; CDR3: CASSLEGQVNSYEQYF; DNA: TGTGCCAGCAGCTTAGAGGGACAGGTGAACTCCTACGAGCAGTACTTC
D: TRBD1; J: TRBJ2-7; V: TRBV6-5; size: NA; CDR3: CASSYYFGQGYEQYF; DNA: TGTGCCAGCAGTTACTACTTTGGACAGGGCTACGAGCAGTACTTC
D: TRBD2; J: TRBJ2-7; V: TRBV28; size: few; CDR3: CASAGLAGMYEQYF; DNA: TGTGCCAGCGCCGGACTAGCGGGAATGTACGAGCAGTACTTC
D: TRBD1; J: TRBJ1-2; V: TRBV6-5; size: few; CDR3: CASSRDSTNYGYTF; DNA: TGTGCCAGCAGCCGGGACAGTACTAACTATGGCTACACCTTC
D: NA; J: TRBJ1-2; V: TRBV7-2; size: NA; CDR3: CASSLEARAPNYGYTF; DNA: TGTGCCAGCAGCTTAGAGGCCAGGGCTCCTAACTATGGCTACACCTTC
D: NA; J: TRBJ2-5; V: TRBV5-1; size: NA; CDR3: CASSLAAVQETQYF; DNA: TGCGCCAGCAGCTTAGCGGCAGTACAAGAGACCCAGTACTTC
D: NA; J: TRBJ2-1; V: TRBV7-7; size: NA; CDR3: CASSRGQSSYNEQFF; DNA: TGTGCCAGCAGCAGGGGCCAAAGCTCCTACAATGAGCAGTTCTTC
D: NA; J: TRBJ1-1; V: TRBV28; size: once; CDR3: CASSSDLNTEAFF; DNA: TGTGCCAGCAGTTCCGATCTAAACACTGAAGCTTTCTTT